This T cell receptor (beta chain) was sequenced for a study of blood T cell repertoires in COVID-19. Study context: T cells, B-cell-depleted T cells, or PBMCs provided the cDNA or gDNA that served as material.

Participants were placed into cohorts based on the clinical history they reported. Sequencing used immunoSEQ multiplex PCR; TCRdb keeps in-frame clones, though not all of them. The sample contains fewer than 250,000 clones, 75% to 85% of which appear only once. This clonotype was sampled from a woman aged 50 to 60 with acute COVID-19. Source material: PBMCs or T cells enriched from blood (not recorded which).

The CDR3 protein is CACGNRGLGETQYF. CDR3 DNA: TGTGCCTGCGGCAACAGGGGGCTCGGTGAGACCCAGTACTTC. This chain connects TRBV30 to TRBJ2-5; the match to TRBD1 covers 9 bases. CDR1 and CDR2 (germline): GTSNPN, SVGIG (reference sequence). The CDR3 has 14 amino acids. V trimming: 6 bases; J trimming: 5 bases; junction bases outside the gene matches: 10.